This TCR beta chain was sequenced in a study of breast tumors, draining lymph nodes, adjacent tissues. With regard to this clonotype: Its specificity is unknown. This may be a read error, as it is one base from a much larger clone. No conserved phenylalanine or tryptophan is present at the end of the CDR3, so a read error is the likely explanation.

One entry per CDR3 protein results from TCRdb running MiXCR on the multiplex PCR reads. Among about 89,000 distinct CDR3 sequences listed, roughly 29% were seen once. Study-wide results and limits: Most tumor T cells seemingly derive from lymph node, then expand in tumor. Tumors had less TCR diversity than lymph nodes, more than nontumor tissue.

Trimming left V 0 bases short and J 4 bases short, with 5 bases between. The CDR3 spans 13 residues. The germline V gene has CDR1 SGDLS and CDR2 YYNGEE. Samples came from axillary lymph nodes draining the breast cancer. The TCR originated in a female donor with breast cancer. Some clones in this sample may be carry-over from other donors' samples. Material: axillary lymph node tissue. V gene TRBV9 combines with J gene TRBJ2-1; D is unresolved. The CDR3 reads CASSVAGYNEQFS. CDR3 DNA sequence: TGTGCCAGCAGCGTAGCCGGTTACAATGAGCAGTTCTCC.